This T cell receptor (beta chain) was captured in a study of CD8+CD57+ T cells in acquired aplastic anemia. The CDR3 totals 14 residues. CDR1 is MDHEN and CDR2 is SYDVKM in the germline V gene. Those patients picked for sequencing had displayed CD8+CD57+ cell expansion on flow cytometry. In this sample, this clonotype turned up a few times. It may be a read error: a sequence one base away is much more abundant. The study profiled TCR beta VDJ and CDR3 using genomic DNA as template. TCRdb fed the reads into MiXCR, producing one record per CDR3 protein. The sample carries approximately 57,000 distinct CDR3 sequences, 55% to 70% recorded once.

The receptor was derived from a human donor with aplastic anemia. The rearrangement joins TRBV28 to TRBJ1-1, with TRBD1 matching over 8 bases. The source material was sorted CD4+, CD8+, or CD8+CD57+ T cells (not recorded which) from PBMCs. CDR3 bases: TGTCCCAGCAGTATCGGACAGGGTATCACTGAAGCTTTCTTT. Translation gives CPSSIGQGITEAFF.